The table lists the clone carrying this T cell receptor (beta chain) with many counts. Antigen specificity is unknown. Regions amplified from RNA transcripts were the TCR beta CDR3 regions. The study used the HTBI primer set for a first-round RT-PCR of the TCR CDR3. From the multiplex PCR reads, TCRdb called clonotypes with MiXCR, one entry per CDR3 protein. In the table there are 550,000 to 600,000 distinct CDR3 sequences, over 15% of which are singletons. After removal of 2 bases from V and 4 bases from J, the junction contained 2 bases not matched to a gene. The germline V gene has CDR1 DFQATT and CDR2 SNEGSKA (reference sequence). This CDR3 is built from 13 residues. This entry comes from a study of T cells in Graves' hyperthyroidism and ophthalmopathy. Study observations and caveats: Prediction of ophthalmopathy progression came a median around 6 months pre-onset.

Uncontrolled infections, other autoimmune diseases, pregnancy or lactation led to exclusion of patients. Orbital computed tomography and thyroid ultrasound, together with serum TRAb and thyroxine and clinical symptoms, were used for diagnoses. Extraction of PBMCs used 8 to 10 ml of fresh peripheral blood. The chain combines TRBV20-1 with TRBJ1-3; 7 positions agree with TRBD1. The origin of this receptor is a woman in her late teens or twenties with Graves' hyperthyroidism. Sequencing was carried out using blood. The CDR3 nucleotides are TGCAGTGCTAGATCGACAGGGGGAAACACCATATATTTT. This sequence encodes CSARSTGGNTIYF.